This record covers a single T cell receptor (beta chain). The source of the sample is a study of T-cell memory formation after mild COVID-19. TCRdb re-called the 5' RACE reads through MiXCR, storing one row per CDR3 protein. This table has fewer than 650,000 distinct CDR3 sequences, approximately 15% appearing once. This clonotype was obtained from an adult woman who had mild COVID-19 (a few samples of this study predate the infection). Cell type and time point are not known. Material for sequencing was PBMCs or a T cell subset sorted from them (not recorded which).

DNA for the CDR3: TGCGCCAGCAGCTTGGGGATAGGGGGCGATTCACCCCTCCACTTT. Translating gives CASSLGIGGDSPLHF. The chain recombines TRBV5-1 with TRBJ1-6; 7 bases are a match to TRBD1. This CDR3 contains 15 residues. Trimming removed 0 bases from V and 8 bases from J; junction bases left unmatched: 5. The germline V gene encodes CDR1 SGHRS and CDR2 YFSETQ.